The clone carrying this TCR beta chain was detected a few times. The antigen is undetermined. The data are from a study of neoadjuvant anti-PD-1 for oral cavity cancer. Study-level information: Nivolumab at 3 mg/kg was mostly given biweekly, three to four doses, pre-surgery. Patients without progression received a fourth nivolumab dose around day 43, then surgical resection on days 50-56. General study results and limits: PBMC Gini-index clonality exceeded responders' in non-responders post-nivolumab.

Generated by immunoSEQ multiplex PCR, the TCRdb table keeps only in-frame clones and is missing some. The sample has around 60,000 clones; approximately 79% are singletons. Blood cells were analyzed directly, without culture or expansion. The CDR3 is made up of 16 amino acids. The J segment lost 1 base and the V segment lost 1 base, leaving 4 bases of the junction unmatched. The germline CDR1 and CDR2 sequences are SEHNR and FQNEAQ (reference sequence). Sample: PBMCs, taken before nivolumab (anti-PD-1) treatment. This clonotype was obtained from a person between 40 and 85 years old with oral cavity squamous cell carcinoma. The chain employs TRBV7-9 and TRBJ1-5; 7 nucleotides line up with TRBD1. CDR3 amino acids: CASSLEGGLSNQPQHF. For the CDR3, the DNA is TGTGCCAGCAGCTTAGAAGGGGGCTTAAGCAATCAGCCCCAGCATTTT.